This T cell receptor (beta chain) was identified during a study of blood T cells in healthy people across ages. Study findings and constraints: Observed TCR beta diversity per million T cells went down as age went up. This fall followed a roughly linear course with age.

Note on this clonotype: The antigen is undetermined.

For the second PCR, which ran for about 7 to 11 cycles, a sample-barcoded 5' primer and a J-beta primer mix were used. Via MiXCR, TCRdb re-called the 5' RACE reads, giving one row per CDR3 protein. This sample has about 780,000 distinct CDR3 sequences; less than 60% occur once, and the top ten carry approximately 18%. Source material: blood. The clonotype comes from a man older than 75 in good health.

CDR3 protein: CASSYPGLKEKLFF. The CDR3 DNA sequence: TGTGCCAGCAGCTACCCGGGACTGAAAGAAAAACTGTTTTTT. The V call is TRBV3-1, the J call TRBJ1-4; perhaps TRBD1 as D (5 bases). From germline, CDR1 is LGHDT and CDR2 YNNKEL (reference sequence). Trimming took off 5 bases at V and 8 bases at J, with 15 bases between the two ends. The CDR3 runs 14 residues.